This TCR beta chain was found in a study of cytomegalovirus exposure and HLA in healthy donors. Worth noting for this clone: The target antigen is unknown.

Both 60 Vbeta primers and 13 Jbeta primers went into the PCR. TCRdb's table, derived via immunoSEQ multiplex PCR, lists solely in-frame clones and lacks some. The table lists about 160,000 clones, roughly three quarters of them singletons. Study-level points and caveats: Sequencing depth roughly uniform across donors was assumed in presence/absence analyses.

Looked up from germline, CDR1 is MNHNY and CDR2 is SVGAGI (reference sequence). V lost 6 bases, J lost 4 bases, and 12 bases lay in between. The CDR3 is 13 residues long. The receptor was isolated from a woman in her 40s in good health and CMV-seropositive. V is TRBV6-6 and J is TRBJ1-1, with D possibly being TRBD1 (5 bases). Specimen: PBMCs. The CDR3 loop is CASRPHQGTEAFF. The DNA of the CDR3 is TGTGCCAGCAGACCCCACCAGGGCACTGAAGCTTTCTTT.